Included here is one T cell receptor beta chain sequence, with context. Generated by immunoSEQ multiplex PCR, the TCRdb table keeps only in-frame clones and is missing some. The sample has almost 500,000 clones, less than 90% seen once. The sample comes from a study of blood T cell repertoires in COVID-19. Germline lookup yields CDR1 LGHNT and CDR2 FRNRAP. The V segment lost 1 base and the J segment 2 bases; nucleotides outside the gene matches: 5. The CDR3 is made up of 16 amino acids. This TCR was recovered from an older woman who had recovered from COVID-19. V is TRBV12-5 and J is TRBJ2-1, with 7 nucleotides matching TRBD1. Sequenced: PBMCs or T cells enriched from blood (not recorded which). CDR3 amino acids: CASGLGTGAAYNEQFF. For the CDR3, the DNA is TGTGCTAGTGGTTTGGGGACAGGTGCAGCCTACAATGAGCAGTTCTTC.